The source of this T cell receptor (beta chain) is a study of post-analysis software for immune sequencing data. Study outcomes and limitations: TRBV5-6, TRBV5-1 and TRBV20-1 were among four or five TRBV segments more frequent in patients than controls.

Prepared TCR beta cDNA libraries contained unique molecular identifiers. Each sample of about 0.95 to 11 million input T cells yielded roughly 500,000 cDNA molecules, so each molecule approximated one T cell. TCRdb passed the PCR reads through MiXCR, listing each CDR3 protein once. The table lists approximately 570,000 distinct CDR3 sequences, roughly 45% of them singletons. Germline lookup yields CDR1 SQVTM and CDR2 ANQGSEA. This CDR3 is 14 amino acids long. Trimming pared 8 bases from V and 7 bases from J, leaving 23 bases between. Turning to this clonotype: Its specificity is not known.

The sequence derives from a girl aged 10 to 17 with multiple sclerosis. This rearrangement joins TRBV29-1 to TRBJ2-5, with a tentative D call TRBD1 (6 bases). The sample comprised blood. For the CDR3, the DNA is TGCAGCCTCTCTGAGAGGGGGACGTTGGGGACCCAGTACTTC. As protein: CSLSERGTLGTQYF.